This section outlines one T cell receptor beta chain sequence together with its context. Unique molecular identifiers were used in preparing the TCRbeta library. TCRdb itself ran the PCR reads through MiXCR, one entry per CDR3 protein. The sample has some 340,000 distinct CDR3 sequences, 10% seen once; the top ten hold 2% to 3%. This entry comes from a study of T-cell reconstitution after alpha-beta-depleted transplantation in children. J lost 4 bases, V lost 0 bases, and 12 bases had no gene match. In germline, CDR1 is SGDLS, CDR2 YYNGEE. The CDR3 has 19 amino acids. Sequenced material: PBMCs from the stem cell graft donor, taken from the stem cell graft. This chain links TRBV9 with TRBJ2-7, with 14 bases fitting TRBD2. This TCR was sampled from a human donor who donated a stem cell graft to a child with acute lymphoblastic leukemia. This chain's CDR3 is CASSVAGLAGVGPFYEQYF. CDR3 in DNA: TGTGCCAGCAGCGTAGCGGGACTAGCGGGAGTCGGGCCATTTTACGAGCAGTACTTC.